This T cell receptor beta chain was retrieved from a study of CD8+CD57+ T cells in acquired aplastic anemia. Study-wide results and caveats: Researchers report that 25 to 30 CD8+ CDR3 sequences appeared in both patients and controls.

Concerning this clonotype itself: What it binds is not known.

Profiles of TCR beta VDJ and CDR3 were generated from a genomic DNA template. One entry per CDR3 protein results from TCRdb running MiXCR on the reads. Among under 200,000 distinct CDR3 sequences listed, around 40% were seen once. The CDR3 runs to 15 residues. The germline V gene has CDR1 DFQATT and CDR2 SNEGSKA (reference sequence). The V and J ends lost 5 bases and 7 bases respectively, with 24 bases between them. This chain joins TRBV20-1 and TRBJ2-7, with D unclear. Sequenced: sorted CD4+, CD8+, or CD8+CD57+ T cells (not recorded which) from PBMCs. The source is a human donor in good health. The CDR3: CSAVGLVGASWEQYF. In nucleotides, the CDR3 is TGCAGTGCTGTAGGGTTAGTGGGCGCGTCGTGGGAGCAGTACTTC.